The rows below give T cell receptor beta chains drawn from one sample of a study of T cell responses to AZD1222 COVID-19 vaccine. Only in-frame clones appear in the TCRdb table, and some are missing; sequencing was by immunoSEQ multiplex PCR. This sample carries some 120,000 clones, roughly 91% of them seen once, and the ten largest clones take under 3.5%. The specimen was peripheral blood, collected on day 0 of AZD1222 vaccination. The source of these receptors is an adult in good health. CDR3s include the opening cysteine and the closing phenylalanine or tryptophan. D genes are given only for firm matches. A row's size may be missing; if present it is once, few, many or a size class.

J: TRBJ2-7; V: TRBV12-3/TRBV12-4; D: TRBD2; length: 13; size: .; CDR3: CASSFGTTYEQYF; DNA: TGTGCCAGCAGTTTCGGGACTACTTACGAGCAGTACTTC
J: TRBJ1-2; V: TRBV6-5; D: TRBD1; length: 16; size: .; CDR3: CASSYFRGLGVDGYTF; DNA: TGTGCCAGCAGTTACTTCAGGGGGCTCGGGGTGGATGGCTACACCTTC
J: TRBJ2-1; V: TRBV5-1; D: TRBD1; length: 16; size: .; CDR3: CASAKARTGPYNEQFF; DNA: TGCGCCAGCGCCAAAGCCCGGACAGGGCCCTACAATGAGCAGTTCTTC
J: TRBJ1-5; V: TRBV5-6; D: .; length: 13; size: .; CDR3: CASSVDPGQPQHF; DNA: TGTGCCAGCAGCGTTGACCCCGGTCAGCCCCAGCATTTT
J: TRBJ2-1; V: TRBV27; D: TRBD2; length: 15; size: .; CDR3: CASSLVLAGGHEQFF; DNA: TGTGCCAGCAGTTTGGTTCTAGCGGGAGGCCATGAGCAGTTCTTC
J: TRBJ1-1; V: TRBV9; D: .; length: 14; size: .; CDR3: CASSQIRGVTEAFF; DNA: TGTGCCAGCAGCCAAATCCGGGGGGTCACTGAAGCTTTCTTT
J: TRBJ2-7; V: TRBV5-1; D: .; length: 14; size: .; CDR3: CASSLDRVSYEQYF; DNA: TGCGCCAGCAGCTTGGACAGGGTATCCTACGAGCAGTACTTC
J: TRBJ2-1; V: TRBV5-4; D: TRBD2; length: 13; size: .; CDR3: CASSSREYNEQFF; DNA: TGTGCCAGCAGCTCGCGGGAGTACAATGAGCAGTTCTTC
J: TRBJ2-1; V: TRBV5-1; D: .; length: 13; size: .; CDR3: CASSHAVGGEQFF; DNA: TGCGCCAGCAGCCACGCAGTCGGGGGTGAGCAGTTCTTC
J: TRBJ1-3; V: TRBV7-2; D: TRBD1; length: 15; size: .; CDR3: CASRLDRGSGNTIYF; DNA: TGTGCCAGCAGGCTCGACAGGGGTAGTGGAAACACCATATATTTT
J: TRBJ1-1; V: TRBV9; D: TRBD1; length: 15; size: .; CDR3: CASSRAGTGVSEAFF; DNA: TGTGCCAGCAGCCGAGCAGGGACAGGGGTTTCTGAAGCTTTCTTT
J: TRBJ1-3; V: TRBV4-1; D: .; length: 16; size: .; CDR3: CASSQWNAQWGNTIYF; DNA: TGCGCCAGCAGCCAATGGAACGCACAGTGGGGAAACACCATATATTTT
J: TRBJ2-7; V: TRBV5-1; D: .; length: 15; size: .; CDR3: CASSLPGGGHYEQYF; DNA: TGCGCCAGCAGCTTACCGGGTGGGGGGCACTACGAGCAGTACTTC
J: TRBJ1-1; V: TRBV10-3; D: .; length: 13; size: .; CDR3: CAITPTGNTEAFF; DNA: TGTGCCATCACCCCGACGGGGAACACTGAAGCTTTCTTT
J: TRBJ1-5; V: TRBV27; D: .; length: 13; size: .; CDR3: CASSSLFHQPQHF; DNA: TGTGCCAGCAGTTCCCTTTTCCATCAGCCCCAGCATTTT
J: TRBJ2-6; V: TRBV2; D: .; length: 13; size: .; CDR3: CASPMDRGNVLTF; DNA: TGTGCCAGCCCCATGGACAGAGGCAACGTCCTGACTTTC
J: TRBJ1-3; V: TRBV9; D: .; length: 15; size: .; CDR3: CASSVASGSAHTIYF; DNA: TGTGCCAGCAGCGTAGCGAGCGGTTCGGCGCACACCATATATTTT
J: TRBJ1-5; V: TRBV11-2; D: .; length: 13; size: .; CDR3: CASSLGLNQPQHF; DNA: TGTGCCAGCAGCTTAGGTCTCAATCAGCCCCAGCATTTT
J: TRBJ1-2; V: TRBV7-9; D: TRBD1; length: 14; size: .; CDR3: CASSSTGLGYGYTF; DNA: TGTGCCAGCAGCTCGACAGGGCTCGGCTATGGCTACACCTTC
J: TRBJ1-5; V: TRBV21-1; D: .; length: 17; size: .; CDR3: CASTPGQGGDSNQPQHF; DNA: TGTGCCAGCACCCCCGGACAGGGTGGGGATAGCAATCAGCCCCAGCATTTT
J: TRBJ1-1; V: TRBV19; D: TRBD1; length: 17; size: once; CDR3: CASSMGQGPGRRTEAFF; DNA: TGTGCCAGTAGTATGGGACAGGGGCCCGGGCGCAGAACTGAAGCTTTCTTT
J: TRBJ2-7; V: TRBV7-2; D: .; length: 13; size: few; CDR3: CASSYGHTYEQYF; DNA: TGTGCCAGCAGCTACGGCCATACCTACGAGCAGTACTTC
J: TRBJ2-3; V: TRBV7-2; D: .; length: 15; size: .; CDR3: CASSQSGLMTDTQYF; DNA: TGTGCCAGCAGCCAATCCGGACTAATGACAGATACGCAGTATTTT
J: TRBJ1-2; V: TRBV6-5; D: .; length: 12; size: .; CDR3: CASSPQHYGYTF; DNA: TGTGCCAGCAGTCCCCAACACTATGGCTACACCTTC
J: TRBJ1-2; V: TRBV5-1; D: .; length: 14; size: .; CDR3: CASNFSPGAEGYTF; DNA: TGCGCCAGCAACTTCAGCCCGGGGGCGGAAGGCTACACCTTC
J: TRBJ2-6; V: TRBV9; D: TRBD1; length: 18; size: .; CDR3: CASSVAWDRVSGANVLTF; DNA: TGTGCCAGCAGCGTAGCTTGGGACAGGGTCTCTGGGGCCAACGTCCTGACTTTC
J: TRBJ1-2; V: TRBV7-9; D: .; length: 16; size: .; CDR3: CASSFAGSQGHYGYTF; DNA: TGTGCCAGCAGCTTCGCTGGTTCTCAGGGGCACTATGGCTACACCTTC
J: TRBJ2-1; V: TRBV21-1; D: .; length: 19; size: once; CDR3: CASSKKGTSGRETYNEQFF; DNA: TGTGCCAGCAGCAAAAAGGGGACTAGCGGGAGGGAAACCTACAATGAGCAGTTCTTC
J: TRBJ1-2; V: TRBV12-3/TRBV12-4; D: .; length: 13; size: .; CDR3: CASSYRQRYGYTF; DNA: TGTGCCAGCAGTTACAGACAGCGGTATGGCTACACCTTC
J: TRBJ1-1; V: TRBV18; D: .; length: 13; size: .; CDR3: CASSQDRYTEAFF; DNA: TGTGCCAGCTCACAAGACAGGTACACTGAAGCTTTCTTT